This T cell receptor beta chain was documented in a study of T-cell memory formation after mild COVID-19. Study at large: TCR clusters were mostly donor specific. Study-wide findings and caveats: Pre-infection memory held some responding clones, suggesting pre-existing cross-reactive T cells responded. Among contracting clones, CD4+ were mainly CM/EM and CD8+ enriched in EMRA.

A note on this clonotype: Its antigen is unidentified.

Germline V gene data show CDR1 as LNHDA and CDR2 as SQIVND (reference sequence). V was trimmed by 6 bases and J by 4 bases, leaving 9 bases between them. The CDR3 consists of 12 residues. TCRdb fed the 5' RACE reads into MiXCR, producing one record per CDR3 protein. The sample has approximately 430,000 distinct CDR3 sequences, 20% to 30% seen once. The chain recombines TRBV19 with TRBJ1-2, with TRBD1 as a possible D gene (5 bases). This clonotype was obtained from an adult woman who had mild COVID-19 (a few samples of this study predate the infection). Cell type and time point are not known. Sequencing was done on a sample of PBMCs or a T cell subset sorted from them (not recorded which). Here the CDR3 DNA reads TGTGCCAGTAGCAAGGACACCTATGGCTACACCTTC. It is translated as CASSKDTYGYTF. The variable domain in full, with the rest retrieved from reference TRBV19 and TRBJ1-2, is DGGITQSPKYLFRKEGQNVTLSCEQNLNHDAMYWYRQDPGQGLRLIYYSQIVNDFQKGDIAEGYSVSREKKESFPLTVTSAQKNPTAFYLCASSKDTYGYTFGSGTRLTVV.